What follows describes a single T cell receptor (beta chain). Its target is unknown. This sample was included in a study of T cells in tuberculosis. Study in general: In South Africa, adults with active tuberculosis were compared with IGRA-negative and latently infected IGRA-positive adolescents. Study outcomes and limitations: Active tuberculosis alpha repertoires lay closer to GMM-specific TCRs than controls'. Shorter CDR3-alpha in active tuberculosis partly drove smaller distances.

The assay was immunoSEQ multiplex PCR, and TCRdb's table has in-frame clones only and misses some. In the table there are some 31,000 clones, roughly 95% of which are singletons. The V gene end was trimmed by 11 bases and the J gene end by 3 bases; junction bases not matched to a gene: 12. Germline V CDR1 and CDR2: MNHEY, SMNVEV (reference sequence). This CDR3 region has 14 residues. V and J are TRBV27 and TRBJ2-7; TRBD1 agrees at 8 bases. This clonotype was obtained from a donor between 10 and 35 years old with latent tuberculosis or without tuberculosis infection. The specimen sequenced was PBMCs. CDR3 DNA: TGTGCCGAGGTAGGACAGGGAGTACGCTACGAGCAGTACTTC. Translated, it gives CAEVGQGVRYEQYF.